The clone carrying this TCR beta chain has ten or more counts. Its cognate antigen is unknown. This sample stems from a study of T cell repertoires in cytomegalovirus infection. In the study overall: CMV epitopes used comprised recently identified HLA-C-restricted ones and well-studied HLA-B-restricted ones.

Study results and limitations: The study found HLA-C-restricted CMV-specific TCR beta clonotypes dominating the ex vivo response.

The CDR3 totals 11 residues. V dropped 6 bases and J dropped 4 bases, with 6 bases sitting between them. Germline CDR1 is MGHDK and CDR2 is SYGVNS. TCRdb analysed the reads with MiXCR anew, one entry per CDR3 protein. The sample contains about 830,000 distinct CDR3 sequences, 32% of which appear only once. This sequence was found in a human donor in good health (CMV status not recorded). Some clones in this sample may be carry-over from other donors' samples. Specimen: cultured CD8+ T cells from PBMCs, collected from culture after CMV antigen stimulation. V and J are TRBV25-1 and TRBJ2-5; D gene uncertain. DNA for the CDR3: TGTGCCAGCAGCAGACGAGAGACCCAGTACTTC. Its protein is CASSRRETQYF.